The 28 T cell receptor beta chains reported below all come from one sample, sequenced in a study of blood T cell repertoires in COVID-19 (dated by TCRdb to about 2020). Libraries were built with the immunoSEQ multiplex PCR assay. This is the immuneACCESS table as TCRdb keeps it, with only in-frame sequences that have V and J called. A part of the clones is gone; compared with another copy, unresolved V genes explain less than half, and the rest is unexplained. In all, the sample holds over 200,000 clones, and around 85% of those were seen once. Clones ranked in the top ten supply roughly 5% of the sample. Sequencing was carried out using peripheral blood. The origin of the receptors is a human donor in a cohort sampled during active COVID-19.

CDR3 in amino acids: CASSIGHNTEAFF. The CDR3 DNA reads as TGTGCCAGTAGTATAGGGCATAACACTGAAGCTTTCTTT. The chain is built from TRBV19 and TRBJ1-1, with D hard to call. Germline assignment: CDR1 LNHDA and CDR2 SQIVND (reference sequence). The CDR3 contains 13 residues. V was clipped by 1 base and J by 2 bases, with 5 bases between them. The full variable domain, rest sourced from reference TRBV19 and TRBJ1-1, is DGGITQSPKYLFRKEGQNVTLSCEQNLNHDAMYWYRQDPGQGLRLIYYSQIVNDFQKGDIAEGYSVSREKKESFPLTVTSAQKNPTAFYLCASSIGHNTEAFFGQGTRLTVV.

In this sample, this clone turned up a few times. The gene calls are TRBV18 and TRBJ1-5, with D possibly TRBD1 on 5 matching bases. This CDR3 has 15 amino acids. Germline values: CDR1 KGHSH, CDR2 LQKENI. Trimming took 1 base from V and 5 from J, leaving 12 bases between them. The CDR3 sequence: CASSPHQGFDQPQHF. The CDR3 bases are TGTGCCAGCTCACCACACCAGGGCTTCGATCAGCCCCAGCATTTT.

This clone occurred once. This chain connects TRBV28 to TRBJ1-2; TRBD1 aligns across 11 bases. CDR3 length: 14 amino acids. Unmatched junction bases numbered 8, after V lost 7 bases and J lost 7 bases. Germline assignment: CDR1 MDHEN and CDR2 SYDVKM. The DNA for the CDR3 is TGTGCCAGCATCCGGGACAGGGGGAGTGCTGGCTACACCTTC. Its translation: CASIRDRGSAGYTF.

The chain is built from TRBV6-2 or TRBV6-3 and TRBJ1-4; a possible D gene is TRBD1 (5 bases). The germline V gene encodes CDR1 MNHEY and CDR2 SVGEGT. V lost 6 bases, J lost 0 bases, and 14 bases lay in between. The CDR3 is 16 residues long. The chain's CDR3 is CASSPSGGATNEKLFF. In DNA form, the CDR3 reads TGTGCCAGCAGCCCCTCCGGGGGTGCAACTAATGAAAAACTGTTTTTT.

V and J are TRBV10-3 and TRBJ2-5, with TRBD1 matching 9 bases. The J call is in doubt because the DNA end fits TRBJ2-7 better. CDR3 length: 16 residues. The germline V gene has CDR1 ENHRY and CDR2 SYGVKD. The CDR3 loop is CAISAEAGTGRGEQYF. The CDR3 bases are TGTGCCATCAGCGCCGAAGCCGGGACAGGGAGGGGCGAGCAGTACTTC.

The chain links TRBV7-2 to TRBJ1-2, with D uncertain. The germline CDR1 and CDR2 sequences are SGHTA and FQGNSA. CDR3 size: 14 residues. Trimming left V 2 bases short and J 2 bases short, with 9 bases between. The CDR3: CASSLPGVNYGYTF. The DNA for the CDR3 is TGTGCCAGCAGCTTACCCGGGGTGAACTATGGCTACACCTTC.

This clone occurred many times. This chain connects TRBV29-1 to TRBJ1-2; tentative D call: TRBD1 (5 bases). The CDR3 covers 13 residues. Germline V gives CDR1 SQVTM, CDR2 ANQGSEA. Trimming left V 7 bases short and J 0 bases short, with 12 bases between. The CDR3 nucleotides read TGCAGCGGGACACAGGACCCTAACTATGGCTACACCTTC. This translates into CSGTQDPNYGYTF.

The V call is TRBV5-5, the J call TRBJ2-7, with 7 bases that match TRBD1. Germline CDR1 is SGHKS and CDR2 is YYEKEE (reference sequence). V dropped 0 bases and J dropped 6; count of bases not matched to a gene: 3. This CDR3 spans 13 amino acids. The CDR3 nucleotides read TGTGCCAGCAGCTTGGACAGGGGATCCGAGCAGTACTTC. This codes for CASSLDRGSEQYF.

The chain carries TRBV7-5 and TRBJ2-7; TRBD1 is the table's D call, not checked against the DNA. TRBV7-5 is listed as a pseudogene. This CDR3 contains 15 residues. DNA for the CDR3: TGTGCCAGAAGCTCCCGGGACACACGCCCCTGGGAGCAGTACTTC. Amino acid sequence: CARSSRDTRPWEQYF.

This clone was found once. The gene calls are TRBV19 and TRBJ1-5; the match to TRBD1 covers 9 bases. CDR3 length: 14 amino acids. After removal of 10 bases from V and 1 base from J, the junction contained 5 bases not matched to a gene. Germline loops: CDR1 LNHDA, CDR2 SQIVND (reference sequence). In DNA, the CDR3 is TGTGCCACCCGGGACAGGGAAAGCAATCAGCCCCAGCATTTT. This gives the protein CATRDRESNQPQHF. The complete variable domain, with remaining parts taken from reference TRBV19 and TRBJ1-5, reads DGGITQSPKYLFRKEGQNVTLSCEQNLNHDAMYWYRQDPGQGLRLIYYSQIVNDFQKGDIAEGYSVSREKKESFPLTVTSAQKNPTAFYLCATRDRESNQPQHFGDGTRLSIL.

The CDR3, as DNA: TGCGCCAGCAGCCCGACTAGCGGGATCTACGAGCAGTACTTC. This gives the protein CASSPTSGIYEQYF. V and J are TRBV5-1 and TRBJ2-7, with 11 positions matching TRBD2. The CDR3 has 14 residues. Germline V gene data show CDR1 as SGHRS and CDR2 as YFSETQ. Trimming removed 4 bases from V and 3 bases from J; junction bases left unmatched: 3.

CDR3 sequence: CASSYSRTGRSPLHF. The CDR3 DNA is TGTGCCAGCAGTTACTCTCGGACAGGGAGATCACCCCTCCACTTT. The gene calls are TRBV6-2 or TRBV6-3 and TRBJ1-6, with 8 bases that match TRBD1. With V trimmed by 0 bases and J by 10 bases, 5 bases remained unmatched. This CDR3 comprises 15 residues. Germline-derived CDR1 and CDR2 are MNHEY and SVGEGT.

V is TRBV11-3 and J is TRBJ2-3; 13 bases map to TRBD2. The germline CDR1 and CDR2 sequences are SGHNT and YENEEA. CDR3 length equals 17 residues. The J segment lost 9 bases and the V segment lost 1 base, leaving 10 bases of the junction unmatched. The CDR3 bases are TGTGCCAGCAGCTTAGGAGGACTAGCGGGAGCCGGCCGCACGCAGTATTTT. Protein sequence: CASSLGGLAGAGRTQYF.

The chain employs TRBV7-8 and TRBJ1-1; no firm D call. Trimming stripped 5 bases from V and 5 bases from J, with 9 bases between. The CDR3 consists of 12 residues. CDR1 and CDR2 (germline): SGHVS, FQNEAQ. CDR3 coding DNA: TGTGCCAGCAGCCCGGGGTGGACTGAAGCTTTCTTT. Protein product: CASSPGWTEAFF.

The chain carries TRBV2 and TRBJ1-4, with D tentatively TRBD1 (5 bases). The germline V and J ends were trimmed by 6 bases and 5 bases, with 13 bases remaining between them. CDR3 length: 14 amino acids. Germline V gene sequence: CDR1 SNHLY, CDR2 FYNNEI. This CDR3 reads CASRAQGPNEKLFF. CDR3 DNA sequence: TGTGCCAGCAGGGCTCAGGGTCCCAATGAAAAACTGTTTTTT.

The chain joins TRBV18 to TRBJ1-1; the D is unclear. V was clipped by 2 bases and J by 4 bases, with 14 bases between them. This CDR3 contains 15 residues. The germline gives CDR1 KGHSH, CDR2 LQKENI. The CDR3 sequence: CASSPVLGSGTEAFF. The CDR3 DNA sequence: TGTGCCAGCTCACCAGTTCTGGGTTCGGGCACTGAAGCTTTCTTT.

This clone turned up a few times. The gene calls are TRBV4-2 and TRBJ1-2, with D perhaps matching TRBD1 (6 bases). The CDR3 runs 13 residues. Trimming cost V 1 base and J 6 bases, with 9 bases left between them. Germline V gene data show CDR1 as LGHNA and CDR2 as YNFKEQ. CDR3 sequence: CASSQVAGDGYTF. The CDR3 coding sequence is TGTGCCAGCAGCCAAGTGGCAGGGGATGGCTACACCTTC.

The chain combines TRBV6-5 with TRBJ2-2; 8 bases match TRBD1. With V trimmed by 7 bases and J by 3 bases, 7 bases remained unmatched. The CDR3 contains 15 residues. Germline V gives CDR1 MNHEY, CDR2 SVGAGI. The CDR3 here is CASKSGQGHTGELFF. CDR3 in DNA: TGTGCCAGCAAATCTGGACAGGGACACACCGGGGAGCTGTTTTTT.

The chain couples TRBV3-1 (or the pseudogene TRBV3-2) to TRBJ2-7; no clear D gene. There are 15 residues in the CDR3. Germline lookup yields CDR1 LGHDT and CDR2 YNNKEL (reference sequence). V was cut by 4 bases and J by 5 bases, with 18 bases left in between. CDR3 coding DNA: TGTGCCAGCAGCCGAGGCTTTAGGCTAAACCACGAGCAGTACTTC. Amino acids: CASSRGFRLNHEQYF.

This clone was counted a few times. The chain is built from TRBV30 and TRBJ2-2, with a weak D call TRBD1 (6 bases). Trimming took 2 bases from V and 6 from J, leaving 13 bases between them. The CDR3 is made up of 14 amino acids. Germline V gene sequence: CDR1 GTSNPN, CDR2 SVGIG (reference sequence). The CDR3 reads CAWSKGTSPGELFF. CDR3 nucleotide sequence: TGTGCCTGGAGTAAAGGGACAAGCCCCGGGGAGCTGTTTTTT.

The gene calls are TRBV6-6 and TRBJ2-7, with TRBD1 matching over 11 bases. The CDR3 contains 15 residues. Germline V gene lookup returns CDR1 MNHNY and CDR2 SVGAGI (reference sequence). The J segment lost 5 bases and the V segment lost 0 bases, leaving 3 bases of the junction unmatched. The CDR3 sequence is CASSYSGTGGHEQYF. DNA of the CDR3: TGTGCCAGCAGTTACTCAGGGACAGGGGGTCACGAGCAGTACTTC.

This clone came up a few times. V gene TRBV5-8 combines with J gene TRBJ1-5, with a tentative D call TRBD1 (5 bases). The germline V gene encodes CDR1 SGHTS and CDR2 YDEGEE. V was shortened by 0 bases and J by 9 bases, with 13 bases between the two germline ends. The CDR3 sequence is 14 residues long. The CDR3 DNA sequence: TGTGCCAGCAGCTTGGGACAGCCGATTGGGCCCCAGCATTTT. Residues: CASSLGQPIGPQHF.

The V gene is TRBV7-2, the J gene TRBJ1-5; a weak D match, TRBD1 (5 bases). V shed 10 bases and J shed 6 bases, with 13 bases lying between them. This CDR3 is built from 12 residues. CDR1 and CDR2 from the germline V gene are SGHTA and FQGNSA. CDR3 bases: TGTGCCACTAACCGGGGGGTTCAGCCCCAGCATTTT. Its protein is CATNRGVQPQHF.

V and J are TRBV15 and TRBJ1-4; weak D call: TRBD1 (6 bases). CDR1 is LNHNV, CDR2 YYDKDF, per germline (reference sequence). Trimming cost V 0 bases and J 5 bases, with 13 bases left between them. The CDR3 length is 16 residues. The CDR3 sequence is CATSRDQGHSNEKLFF. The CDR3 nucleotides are TGTGCCACCAGCAGAGATCAGGGACACTCAAATGAAAAACTGTTTTTT.

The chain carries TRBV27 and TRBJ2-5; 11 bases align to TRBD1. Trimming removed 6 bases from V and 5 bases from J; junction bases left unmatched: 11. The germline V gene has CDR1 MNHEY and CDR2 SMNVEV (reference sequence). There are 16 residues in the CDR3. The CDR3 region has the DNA TGTGCCAGCAGCCCAAGGCGGACAGGGGGCAGGGAGACCCAGTACTTC. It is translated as CASSPRRTGGRETQYF.

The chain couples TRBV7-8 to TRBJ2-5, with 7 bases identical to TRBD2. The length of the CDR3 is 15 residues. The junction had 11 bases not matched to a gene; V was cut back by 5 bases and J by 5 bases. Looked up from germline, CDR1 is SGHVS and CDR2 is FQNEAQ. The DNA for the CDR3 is TGTGCCAGCAGCCCCCCCGGGGGGTCATGGGAGACCCAGTACTTC. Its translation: CASSPPGGSWETQYF.

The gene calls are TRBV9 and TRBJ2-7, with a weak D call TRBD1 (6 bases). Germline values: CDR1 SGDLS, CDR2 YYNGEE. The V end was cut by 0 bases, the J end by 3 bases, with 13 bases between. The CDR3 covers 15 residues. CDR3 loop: CASSVERGQNYEQYF. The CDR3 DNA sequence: TGTGCCAGCAGCGTAGAGAGGGGACAAAACTACGAGCAGTACTTC.

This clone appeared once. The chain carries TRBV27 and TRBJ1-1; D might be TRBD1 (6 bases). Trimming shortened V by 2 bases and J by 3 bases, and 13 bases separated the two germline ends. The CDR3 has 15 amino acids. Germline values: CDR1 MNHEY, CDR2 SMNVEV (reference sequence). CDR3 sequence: CASSLKWQGYTEAFF. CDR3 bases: TGTGCCAGCAGTTTAAAATGGCAGGGGTACACTGAAGCTTTCTTT.